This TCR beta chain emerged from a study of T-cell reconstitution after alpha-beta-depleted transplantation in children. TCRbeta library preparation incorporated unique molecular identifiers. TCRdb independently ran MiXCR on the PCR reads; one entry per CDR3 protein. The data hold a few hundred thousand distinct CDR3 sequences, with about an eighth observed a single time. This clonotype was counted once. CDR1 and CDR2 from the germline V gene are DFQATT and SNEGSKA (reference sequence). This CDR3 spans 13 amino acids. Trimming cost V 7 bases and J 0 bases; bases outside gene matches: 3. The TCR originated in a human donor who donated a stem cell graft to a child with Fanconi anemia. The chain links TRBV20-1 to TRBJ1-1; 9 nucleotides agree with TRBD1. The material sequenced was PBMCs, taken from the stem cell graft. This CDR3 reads CSGQGVMNTEAFF. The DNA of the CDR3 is TGCAGTGGACAGGGGGTCATGAACACTGAAGCTTTCTTT.